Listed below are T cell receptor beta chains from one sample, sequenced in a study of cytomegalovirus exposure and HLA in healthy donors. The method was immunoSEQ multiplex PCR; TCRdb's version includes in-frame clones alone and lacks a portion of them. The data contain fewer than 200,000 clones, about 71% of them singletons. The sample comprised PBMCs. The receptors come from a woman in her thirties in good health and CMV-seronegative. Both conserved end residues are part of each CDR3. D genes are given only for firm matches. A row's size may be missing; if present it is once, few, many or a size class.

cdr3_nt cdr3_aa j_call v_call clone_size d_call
TGTGCCAGCTCGGGTGGGTCCTACAATGAGCAGTTCTTC CASSGGSYNEQFF TRBJ2-1 TRBV6-5 few NA
TGTGCCAGCAGTTCTAGCGGGGGTGATGAGACCCAGTACTTC CASSSSGGDETQYF TRBJ2-5 TRBV6-5 NA TRBD2
TGTGCCAGCAGCATACCTCAGGAAATCAATGAGCAGTTCTTC CASSIPQEINEQFF TRBJ2-1 TRBV5-4 NA NA
TGTGCCAGTAGTAGGACAGTTAACTATGGCTACACCTTC CASSRTVNYGYTF TRBJ1-2 TRBV19 NA NA
TGTGCCAGCAGGGACCGACAGGGGGCGGCCTACGAGCAGTACTTC CASRDRQGAAYEQYF TRBJ2-7 TRBV27 NA TRBD1
TGTGCCACCAGCAGAAGGACGGGGGATCAGCCCCAGCATTTT CATSRRTGDQPQHF TRBJ1-5 TRBV15 few NA
TGTGCCAGCAGCTCGGGCGGGGGGGGCACAGATACGCAGTATTTT CASSSGGGGTDTQYF TRBJ2-3 TRBV7-9 few TRBD2
TGTGCCAGCAGCTTGGCGGGAAGGTACGAGCAGTACTTC CASSLAGRYEQYF TRBJ2-7 TRBV5-6 NA NA
TGTGCCAGCAGTGAAGCAGGGGGCGGCGGTCAGCCCCAGCATTTT CASSEAGGGGQPQHF TRBJ1-5 TRBV6-1 once TRBD1
TGTGCCAGTAGTGATTGGGGGGGTCAAGAGACCCAGTACTTC CASSDWGGQETQYF TRBJ2-5 TRBV19 NA TRBD2
TGTGCCAGCAGCGTTGCCCCGGGACAGGGGTATTTCAATGAGCAGTTCTTC CASSVAPGQGYFNEQFF TRBJ2-1 TRBV7-2 NA TRBD1
TGTGCCAGCAGCACTCTCTTAACCACAGATACGCAGTATTTT CASSTLLTTDTQYF TRBJ2-3 TRBV9 NA NA
TGTGCCAGCAGGCTTTGGAGCTCCTACGAGCAGTACTTC CASRLWSSYEQYF TRBJ2-7 TRBV2 once NA
TGCGCCAGCAGAGGACTAGCGGGAGCAGATACGCAGTATTTT CASRGLAGADTQYF TRBJ2-3 TRBV5-1 NA TRBD2
TGTGCCACCCCGTCGGGGATGGTCGGGGAGCTGTTTTTT CATPSGMVGELFF TRBJ2-2 TRBV9 NA NA
TGCGCCAGCAGCCCATGGGCAGGGGTGAACACTGAAGCTTTCTTT CASSPWAGVNTEAFF TRBJ1-1 TRBV5-1 NA NA
TGTGCCAGCAAATTTCGGGAGAGGGCCTACAATGAGCAGTTCTTC CASKFRERAYNEQFF TRBJ2-1 TRBV6-1 NA NA
TGTTCCAGCAGCTCCTTGGGGGGAGCTCCAAGGGTGGGGAACACTGAAGCTTTCTTT CSSSSLGGAPRVGNTEAFF TRBJ1-1 TRBV7-9 once NA
TGTGCCAGCAGGCGCCGGGACAGGGGAACAACTAATGAAAAACTGTTTTTT CASRRRDRGTTNEKLFF TRBJ1-4 TRBV28 NA TRBD1
TGTGCCAGCAGCTCGGGACTAGCGGCCTACAATGAGCAGTTCTTC CASSSGLAAYNEQFF TRBJ2-1 TRBV7-8 NA TRBD2
TGTGCCAGCTCACCAACTTACGCGATTAGTGAGCAGTTCTTC CASSPTYAISEQFF TRBJ2-1 TRBV18 few NA
TGTGCCTGGACTAGCGGGGGGTGGCAAGAGACCCAGTACTTC CAWTSGGWQETQYF TRBJ2-5 TRBV30 NA TRBD2
TGTGCCTGGACCACAGGGTTGAACACTGAAGCTTTCTTT CAWTTGLNTEAFF TRBJ1-1 TRBV30 NA NA
TGTGCCAGCGCTATTCTACTCACAGATACGCAGTATTTT CASAILLTDTQYF TRBJ2-3 TRBV6-5 NA NA
TGTGCCAGCAGCTTAGGAGGGCGGGACGAGCAGTACTTC CASSLGGRDEQYF TRBJ2-7 TRBV7-6 once NA
TGTGCCGGGAAACGCGGAAGCGGGGGCACAGATACGCAGTATTTT CAGKRGSGGTDTQYF TRBJ2-3 TRBV30 NA TRBD2
TGTGCCAGCAGTCCAACAGGGGTCGAATACGAGCAGTACTTC CASSPTGVEYEQYF TRBJ2-7 TRBV28 once TRBD1
TGCGCCAGCAGCTTGGTCCCTAGCGTACAAGAGACCCAGTACTTC CASSLVPSVQETQYF TRBJ2-5 TRBV5-1 NA NA
TGTGCCAGCAGCTTAGAGGGGGCCAGCACAGATACGCAGTATTTT CASSLEGASTDTQYF TRBJ2-3 TRBV7-9 NA TRBD1
TGCGCCAGCAGCTCCACTCAAGGGGGGAACACTGAAGCTTTCTTT CASSSTQGGNTEAFF TRBJ1-1 TRBV4-1 NA NA
TGTGCCAGTAGCCCCTCGACAGGGATGGTCGGCACCTTC CASSPSTGMVGTF TRBJ1-2 TRBV19 NA TRBD1
TGTGCCAGCAGTCCGATAGCCGGTGGCTCCTACGAGCAGTACTTC CASSPIAGGSYEQYF TRBJ2-7 TRBV28 few NA
TGTGCCAGCAGCTTAGAAAGCAGTGGGACATCCTACAATGAGCAGTTCTTC CASSLESSGTSYNEQFF TRBJ2-1 TRBV11-2 NA NA
TGTGCCAGTAGTCGGGCCCCAAGAGGACTAGTTCCCTACGAGCAGTACTTC CASSRAPRGLVPYEQYF TRBJ2-7 TRBV19 NA TRBD2
TGTGCCAGCAGCTTGGGCCCTATAAAAAATGAGCAGTTCTTC CASSLGPIKNEQFF TRBJ2-1 TRBV13 NA NA